This T cell receptor beta chain was documented in a study of T-cell reconstitution after alpha-beta-depleted transplantation in children. General study results and limits: Newly made T cells mostly supplied T-cell counts and diversity one year after transplant. Where alpha-beta T cells came from about two months after transplant was reportedly several hundred expanded graft clones. It was surviving recipient T cells and thymic progenitors that gave some patients high TCRbeta diversity at day 60.

As it was prepared, the TCRbeta library received unique molecular identifiers. TCRdb fed the PCR reads into MiXCR, producing one record per CDR3 protein. Of 100,000 to 150,000 distinct CDR3 sequences listed, about 23% are singletons. The CDR3 length is 12 residues. The germline V gene encodes CDR1 DFQATT and CDR2 SNEGSKA (reference sequence). Ten or more counts support this clonotype. As yet, its antigen is unknown. A read error may account for a junction end that differs from germline. This sequence was found in a male patient between 2 and 10 years old who had a stem cell transplant for chronic granulomatous disease, so the T cells may come from the graft donor. The sample was PBMCs, mostly from graft donor cells, taken 180 days after TCRalphabeta/CD19-depleted stem cell transplant. The chain combines TRBV20-1 with TRBJ1-1; D is unresolved. CDR3 protein: CSAKGHKGEAFF. In DNA, the CDR3 is TGCAGCGCTAAAGGGCATAAGGGTGAAGCTTTCTTT.